Listed here are 26 T cell receptor beta chains from one sample, sequenced in a study of identical twins. TCRdb re-derived calls from the 5' RACE reads in MiXCR, one entry per CDR3 protein. The table shows about 790,000 distinct CDR3 sequences, with roughly 18% occurring only once. These records were also assigned to another study, of T cells expressing NK-cell markers.

Sequencing input: PBMCs. The receptors here all came from a woman in her late teens or twenties in good health.

This clonotype was picked up a small number of times. This sequence joins TRBV20-1 and TRBJ2-7, with D perhaps TRBD1 or TRBD2 (8 bases each). Trimming shortened V by 0 bases and J by 5 bases, and 17 bases separated the two germline ends. This CDR3 comprises 15 residues. CDR1 and CDR2 (germline): DFQATT, SNEGSKA (reference sequence). The CDR3 sequence is CSARDLSGTGDEQYF. DNA for the CDR3: TGCAGTGCTAGAGACCTTAGCGGGACAGGCGACGAGCAGTACTTC.

This clonotype appeared a few times. The J gene is TRBJ2-3, the V gene TRBV7-6; D is unresolved. The CDR3 is made up of 17 amino acids. CDR1 SGHVS and CDR2 FNYEAQ come from the germline V gene. Trimming removed 1 base at V and 4 bases at J, with 18 bases between. The CDR3 nucleotides read TGTGCCAGCAGCTTAGGGGTAGTGGGCGTGATGGCAGATACGCAGTATTTT. It is translated as CASSLGVVGVMADTQYF.

V gene TRBV20-1 combines with J gene TRBJ1-5; tentatively, D is TRBD1 (6 bases). CDR1 is DFQATT, CDR2 SNEGSKA, per germline (reference sequence). The CDR3 runs 13 residues. With 2 bases removed from V and 6 bases from J, the gap between germline ends came to 11 bases. The chain's CDR3 is CSARTQGSQPQHF. CDR3 DNA sequence: TGCAGTGCTAGAACACAGGGATCTCAGCCCCAGCATTTT.

This clonotype was detected only a few times. The chain joins TRBV9 to TRBJ2-7; the D is unclear. CDR3 length: 12 amino acids. Deletions cut 3 bases from V and 3 bases from J, with 7 bases between. The V gene's germline CDR1 is SGDLS and CDR2 YYNGEE. CDR3 in DNA: TGTGCCAGCAGCGCCAACCGCTACGAGCAGTACTTC. Its protein product is CASSANRYEQYF.

This clonotype was recorded a few times. This chain joins TRBV6-1 and TRBJ2-4; D is ambiguous. V was pared by 1 base and J by 9 bases, with 13 bases between. CDR3 length: 14 residues. Germline CDR1 and CDR2: MNHNS and SASEGT. CDR3 DNA sequence: TGTGCCAGCAGTGAAGGCGTGGAATGGGGCATTCAGTACTTC. Protein product: CASSEGVEWGIQYF.

V gene TRBV7-8 combines with J gene TRBJ2-3; the D call may be TRBD1 or TRBD2 (5 bases each). The V gene's germline CDR1 is SGHVS and CDR2 FQNEAQ. This CDR3 has 17 amino acids. The V end lost 1 base, the J end lost 2 bases, and 16 bases lay between the germline ends. CDR3 amino acids: CASSLETAGAHTDTQYF. The CDR3 region has the DNA TGTGCCAGCAGCTTAGAGACAGCCGGGGCCCACACAGATACGCAGTATTTT.

This clonotype was picked up a small number of times. The chain links TRBV12-3 or TRBV12-4 to TRBJ2-7; D remains unclear. V was trimmed by 5 bases and J by 4 bases, leaving 12 bases between them. The CDR3 totals 13 residues. This CDR3 is CASSANSGYEQYF. For the CDR3, the DNA is TGTGCCAGCAGTGCAAACTCAGGATACGAGCAGTACTTC.

V gene TRBV10-3 combines with J gene TRBJ1-1, with unresolved D. Trimming shortened V by 10 bases and J by 2 bases, and 14 bases separated the two germline ends. Germline CDR1 reads ENHRY; CDR2 reads SYGVKD. The CDR3 spans 13 residues. The CDR3 here is CATLGRPNTEAFF. DNA for the CDR3: TGTGCCACCCTGGGCCGCCCTAACACTGAAGCTTTCTTT.

This clonotype was seen many times. This chain connects TRBV20-1 to TRBJ1-3; TRBD1 matches 8 bases. This CDR3 has 14 residues. CDR1 and CDR2 (germline): DFQATT, SNEGSKA (reference sequence). V shed 0 bases, J shed 8 bases, and the junction held 6 bases outside the gene matches. Written as DNA, the CDR3 is TGCAGTGCTAGAGAAGGGACAGGCGTCGACACCATATATTTT. This translates into CSAREGTGVDTIYF.

This clonotype was seen only a few times. The chain is built from TRBV4-1 and TRBJ2-5, with D perhaps TRBD2 (5 bases). In germline, CDR1 is MGHRA, CDR2 YSYEKL. V lost 1 base and J 0 bases, leaving 15 bases between the germline ends. This CDR3 has 17 residues. In DNA form, the CDR3 reads TGCGCCAGCAGCCAAGGGCCCCGTTGGGAGCACCAAGAGACCCAGTACTTC. Amino acid sequence: CASSQGPRWEHQETQYF.

V is TRBV7-2 and J is TRBJ2-7; maybe TRBD2 (6 bases). The CDR3 contains 13 residues. Trimming left V 5 bases short and J 4 bases short, with 12 bases between. Germline V CDR1 and CDR2: SGHTA, FQGNSA. In DNA form, the CDR3 reads TGTGCCAGCAGCCCAGAGGCGGGATACGAGCAGTACTTC. It encodes CASSPEAGYEQYF.

V usage is TRBV5-5 and J usage is TRBJ1-2; D not resolved. The CDR3 runs to 13 residues. The ends were cut back, 6 bases at V and 4 bases at J, with 13 bases in the middle. Germline-derived CDR1 and CDR2 are SGHKS and YYEKEE (reference sequence). The chain's CDR3 is CASTTDMGYGYTF. Written as DNA, the CDR3 is TGTGCCAGCACCACCGACATGGGCTATGGCTACACCTTC.

The chain has TRBV20-1 and TRBJ2-5; D not certain. The CDR3 is made up of 12 amino acids. V was cut by 3 bases and J by 2 bases, with 7 bases left in between. The germline V gene encodes CDR1 DFQATT and CDR2 SNEGSKA (reference sequence). The CDR3 reads CSARFRQETQYF. The CDR3 DNA reads as TGCAGTGCTAGGTTTCGTCAAGAGACCCAGTACTTC.

This chain connects TRBV20-1 to TRBJ2-1; 11 positions match TRBD2. V shed 4 bases and J 6 bases; nucleotides not matched to a gene: 8. Germline V lookup: CDR1 DFQATT, CDR2 SNEGSKA (reference sequence). The CDR3 length is 15 residues. In nucleotides, the CDR3 is TGCAGTGCTATTATAGCGGGAGGGCCGAGCAATGAGCAGTTCTTC. This translates into CSAIIAGGPSNEQFF.

This clonotype came up once. The chain joins TRBV11-2 to TRBJ2-1; no reliable D call. The germline CDR1 and CDR2 sequences are SGHAT and FQNNGV. Trimming stripped 6 bases from V and 12 bases from J, with 9 bases between. This CDR3 comprises 10 residues. The CDR3 DNA reads TGTGCCAGCAGGGATAGCACGCAGTTCTTC. Its translation is CASRDSTQFF.

This clonotype was observed a few times. The genes are TRBV15 and TRBJ1-1, with D uncertain. V dropped 0 bases and J dropped 0 bases, with 8 bases sitting between them. CDR1 LNHNV and CDR2 YYDKDF come from the germline V gene (reference sequence). CDR3 size: 15 residues. The CDR3 nucleotides read TGTGCCACCAGCAGAGAGTTAGTCGTGAACACTGAAGCTTTCTTT. This sequence encodes CATSRELVVNTEAFF.

This clonotype showed up just a few times. This chain links TRBV12-3 or TRBV12-4 with TRBJ2-7; D uncertain. This CDR3 region has 12 residues. V was trimmed by 6 bases and J by 6 bases, leaving 12 bases between them. CDR3 nucleotides: TGTGCCAGCAGAAACCCCCCCGGCGAGCAGTACTTC. As protein: CASRNPPGEQYF.

The chain links TRBV20-1 to TRBJ2-7; 8 nucleotides align to TRBD2. J lost 2 bases, V lost 5 bases, and 8 bases had no gene match. The germline V gene has CDR1 DFQATT and CDR2 SNEGSKA (reference sequence). The CDR3 runs 14 residues. CDR3: CSAFRGGAPYEQYF. The DNA for the CDR3 is TGCAGTGCTTTCCGGGGGGGGGCCCCCTACGAGCAGTACTTC.

This clonotype was found many times. This chain links TRBV20-1 with TRBJ2-5; the match to TRBD1 covers 7 bases. V trimming: 3 bases; J trimming: 6 bases; junction bases outside the gene matches: 7. Germline loops: CDR1 DFQATT, CDR2 SNEGSKA (reference sequence). CDR3 length: 13 amino acids. CDR3 sequence (DNA): TGCAGTGCTAGGGTCGGGACAGTGAAGACCCAGTACTTC. It codes for CSARVGTVKTQYF.

The V call is TRBV5-1, the J call TRBJ1-2; D unresolved. The CDR3 spans 14 residues. Trimming cost V 0 bases and J 7 bases, with 13 bases left between them. Germline CDR1 SGHRS, CDR2 YFSETQ. CDR3: CASSLAGWATGYTF. CDR3 nucleotide sequence: TGCGCCAGCAGCTTGGCCGGCTGGGCGACTGGCTACACCTTC.

This clonotype was detected many times. This sequence joins TRBV12-3 or TRBV12-4 and TRBJ1-2; 7 positions match TRBD1. The CDR3 covers 14 residues. V trimming: 3 bases; J trimming: 3 bases; junction bases outside the gene matches: 4. The CDR3 region is CASSFWDSDYGYTF. CDR3 in DNA: TGTGCCAGCAGTTTTTGGGACAGCGACTATGGCTACACCTTC.

This chain joins TRBV10-3 and TRBJ2-1, with 9 bases lining up with TRBD1. The CDR3 is made up of 15 amino acids. V was pared by 2 bases and J by 6 bases, with 5 bases of the junction left unmatched. CDR1 is ENHRY and CDR2 is SYGVKD in the germline V gene. The CDR3: CAISENRGRANEQFF. DNA of the CDR3: TGTGCCATCAGTGAGAACAGGGGGCGCGCCAATGAGCAGTTCTTC.

This clonotype was observed a handful of times. The V and J genes are TRBV10-3 and TRBJ2-1, with D perhaps assigned TRBD1 or TRBD2 (5 bases each). The CDR3 sequence is 14 residues long. Germline CDR1 is ENHRY and CDR2 is SYGVKD. V lost 3 bases, J lost 4 bases, and 10 bases lay in between. The CDR3 sequence is CAISDRGPYNEQFF. The DNA for the CDR3 is TGTGCCATCAGTGATCGGGGCCCTTACAATGAGCAGTTCTTC.

CDR3 sequence: CASSYTGHNEQFF. CDR3 DNA sequence: TGTGCCAGCAGTTACACGGGCCACAATGAGCAGTTCTTC. The gene calls are TRBV6-2 or TRBV6-3 and TRBJ2-1, with D unclear. Germline CDR1 is MNHEY and CDR2 is SVGEGT. V lost 2 bases, J lost 5 bases, and 7 bases lay in between. The CDR3 covers 13 residues.

This clonotype was counted a few times. V and J are TRBV29-1 and TRBJ2-7; TRBD2 might be the D (5 bases). The CDR3 is 13 amino acids. The V gene lost 1 base and the J gene lost 5 bases, with 12 bases spanning the gap. Germline lookup yields CDR1 SQVTM and CDR2 ANQGSEA. CDR3 sequence (DNA): TGCAGCGTTGAAGGACCAGGAGGCCACGAGCAGTACTTC. Protein product: CSVEGPGGHEQYF.

This rearrangement joins TRBV7-9 to TRBJ2-1; 8 bases fit TRBD1. With 1 base clipped from V and 5 bases from J, the junction kept 7 bases outside the gene matches. The CDR3 runs to 16 residues. CDR1 and CDR2 from the germline V gene are SEHNR and FQNEAQ (reference sequence). CDR3 in amino acids: CASSLGTGRGNNEQFF. The CDR3, as DNA: TGTGCCAGCAGCTTAGGGACAGGGAGAGGGAACAATGAGCAGTTCTTC.